A selection of T cell receptor beta chains follows, all from one sample in a study of shared clonotypes between healthy human individuals. Libraries were prepared by immunoSEQ multiplex PCR; TCRdb keeps only in-frame clonotypes and omits some of them. In the table there are approximately 500,000 clones, 90% to 96% of which are singletons. Sequencing was carried out using naive CD4+ T cells sorted from blood. Receptor source: a woman in her twenties or thirties in good health. The CDR3 runs from the conserved cysteine through the conserved F or W.

V gene	J gene	CDR3 protein
TRBV7-9	TRBJ2-1	CASSEGNEQFF
TRBV18	TRBJ1-1	CASSPRNTEAFF
TRBV9	TRBJ1-1	CASSVEQNTEAFF
TRBV28	TRBJ1-5	CASSLSGYSNQPQHF
TRBV5-1	TRBJ2-1	CASAKGQSEVYEQFF
TRBV5-4	TRBJ2-2	CASSFLSASPGELFF
TRBV14	TRBJ2-7	CASSQDGVGEQYF
TRBV5-1	TRBJ2-4	CASSFGTSGNIQYF
TRBV11-2	TRBJ2-7	CASSLSRAGSSYEQYF
TRBV6-5	TRBJ2-5	CASSYASGKVDEQYF
TRBV19	TRBJ2-7	CASSIVGRPTYEQYF
TRBV5-4	TRBJ2-7	CASSPRNRDSSYEQYF
TRBV7-2	TRBJ2-5	CASSLGGRYSGVAETQYF
TRBV27	TRBJ2-1	CASSLSSSFGEQFF
TRBV11-2	TRBJ2-6	CASSLRGKVAGANVLTF
TRBV28	TRBJ2-1	CASETWAGGNEQFF
TRBV10-3	TRBJ1-1	CAISESGDGQPEAFF
TRBV15	TRBJ2-7	CATSRDSLAGPGSYEQYF
TRBV5-4	TRBJ2-2	CASSSNRGLRTGELFF
TRBV29-1	TRBJ2-7	CSVTTGQGVYEQYF
TRBV4-2	TRBJ1-4	CASSQVGVSNEKLFF
TRBV27	TRBJ2-5	CASSRGLAGWETQYF
TRBV7-3	TRBJ2-5	CASSLSGGETQYF
TRBV11-1	TRBJ1-1	CASSPTESRGVNTEAFF
TRBV5-1	TRBJ1-4	CASSPARQSTNEKLFF
TRBV28	TRBJ2-5	CASSLRQGTGQETQYF
TRBV2	TRBJ1-1	CASRPPRAGSGKAFF
TRBV9	TRBJ2-7	CASSVGPAGNYEQYF
TRBV11-2	TRBJ2-1	CASSWTSPFLNEQFF
TRBV5-4	TRBJ2-3	CASSFRTSGSSGDTQYF
TRBV21-1	TRBJ2-7	CASSVSIPGQGAPYEQYF
TRBV10-1	TRBJ2-1	CASSVGTFYNEQFF
TRBV29-1	TRBJ2-7	CSVAQAYEQYF
TRBV6-1	TRBJ2-1	CASSESRTGGNEQFF
TRBV5-1	TRBJ2-3	CASSLAGGSGEDTQYF